This TCR beta chain comes out of a study of T cell repertoires in cytomegalovirus infection. Across the whole study: Through public TCR beta signatures, both CMV infection and matching HLA type were indicated.

Overall study results and limits: Pooled public TCR beta family frequency picked out CMV carriers with the relevant HLA. CMV-specific TCR beta clonotypes restricted by HLA-C were the ones dominating the ex vivo response.

CDR3 length equals 17 residues. Germline V CDR1 and CDR2: SEHNR, FQNEAQ (reference sequence). With 6 bases clipped from V and 5 bases from J, the junction kept 13 bases outside the gene matches. This clonotype has ten or more counts. What it recognizes is unknown. TCRdb re-analysed the reads in MiXCR, keeping a single row per CDR3 protein. The table has 400,000 to 550,000 distinct CDR3 sequences, approximately 11% seen once. This chain uses TRBV7-9 with TRBJ1-4, with 9 bases fitting TRBD1. Specimen: PBMCs. This receptor was identified in a human donor in good health (CMV status not recorded). Some clones in this sample may be carry-over from other donors' samples. The CDR3 spells CASRFGTGKRGNEKLFF. The DNA of the CDR3 is TGTGCCAGCAGATTCGGGACAGGGAAAAGGGGGAATGAAAAACTGTTTTTT.